These 27 T cell receptor beta chains came from one sample sequenced in a study of blood T cell repertoires in COVID-19. Clones were sequenced by immunoSEQ multiplex PCR, and TCRdb holds only the in-frame ones, with some missing. The repertoire holds under 140,000 clones, with 76% as singletons. Specimen: peripheral blood. These receptors originate from a woman aged 80 or over with acute or convalescent COVID-19.

This clone appeared a few times. The chain carries TRBV19 and TRBJ1-2; D is ambiguous. CDR1 is LNHDA, CDR2 SQIVND, per germline (reference sequence). The ends were cut back, 6 bases at V and 8 bases at J, with 10 bases in the middle. CDR3 length: 11 amino acids. The CDR3 DNA reads as TGTGCCAGTAGGGTGAGTATGGGCTACACCTTC. Protein sequence: CASRVSMGYTF.

The chain has TRBV7-9 and TRBJ2-4; 7 bases are shared with TRBD1. The CDR3 totals 14 residues. The trim removed 11 bases at V and 0 bases at J, leaving 7 bases unmatched. The germline V gene has CDR1 SEHNR and CDR2 FQNEAQ (reference sequence). CDR3 DNA: TGTGCCCCAAGAAACAGGGGAGCCAAAAACATTCAGTACTTC. This encodes CAPRNRGAKNIQYF.

The gene calls are TRBV9 and TRBJ2-1, with 16 bases fitting TRBD2. This CDR3 spans 20 amino acids. Germline V gives CDR1 SGDLS, CDR2 YYNGEE. The J segment lost 1 base and the V segment lost 0 bases, leaving 7 bases of the junction unmatched. This CDR3 is CASSVAPGLAGGMSYNEQFF. As DNA, the CDR3 is TGTGCCAGCAGCGTAGCTCCGGGACTAGCGGGAGGGATGTCCTACAATGAGCAGTTCTTC.

This chain's CDR3 is CASNSWRADVTGANVLTF. In DNA form, the CDR3 reads TGTGCCAGTAATAGTTGGCGGGCGGACGTGACTGGGGCCAACGTCCTGACTTTC. This chain links TRBV19 with TRBJ2-6; TRBD2 is a possible D gene (5 bases). With 7 bases removed from V and 2 bases from J, the gap between germline ends came to 21 bases. Per germline, CDR1 LNHDA and CDR2 SQIVND (reference sequence). The CDR3 has 18 residues.

This chain uses TRBV7-2 with TRBJ2-5; tentatively, D is TRBD2 (5 bases). The V and J ends lost 6 bases and 4 bases respectively, with 15 bases between them. Germline-derived CDR1 and CDR2 are SGHTA and FQGNSA. The CDR3 loop spans 14 amino acids. CDR3 protein: CASSSVLGRETQYF. Here the CDR3 DNA reads TGTGCCAGCAGTTCCGTGTTGGGGAGAGAGACCCAGTACTTC.

The rearrangement joins TRBV18 to TRBJ2-3, with TRBD2 as a possible D gene (7 bases). Trimming shortened V by 3 bases and J by 2 bases, and 12 bases separated the two germline ends. Germline V gene sequence: CDR1 KGHSH, CDR2 LQKENI. This CDR3 region has 15 residues. CDR3 DNA: TGTGCCAGCTCACCGGCCGGGGGGCACACAGATACGCAGTATTTT. It specifies CASSPAGGHTDTQYF.

The chain couples TRBV19 to TRBJ2-1, with D perhaps matching TRBD1 (5 bases). The CDR3 sequence is 14 residues long. Deletions cut 6 bases from V and 8 bases from J, with 17 bases between. In germline, CDR1 is LNHDA, CDR2 SQIVND (reference sequence). For the CDR3, the DNA is TGTGCCAGTAGGACCAGGGATCGGCACGATGAGCAGTTCTTC. This codes for CASRTRDRHDEQFF.

The chain employs TRBV6-5 and TRBJ2-7; D may be TRBD1 (5 bases). Germline V gene data show CDR1 as MNHEY and CDR2 as SVGAGI. This CDR3 spans 13 amino acids. V was pared by 4 bases and J by 1 base, with 8 bases between. CDR3 sequence reads: CASSFQGSYEQYF. Written as DNA, the CDR3 is TGTGCCAGCAGTTTCCAGGGATCCTACGAGCAGTACTTC.

The chain employs TRBV6-6 and TRBJ2-5; perhaps TRBD2 as D (5 bases). V shed 8 bases and J shed 2 bases, with 15 bases lying between them. CDR3 length: 14 amino acids. The germline CDR1 and CDR2 sequences are MNHNY and SVGAGI (reference sequence). CDR3: CASVTWGVQETQYF. The CDR3, as DNA: TGTGCCAGCGTAACGTGGGGAGTACAAGAGACCCAGTACTTC.

The V gene is TRBV14, the J gene TRBJ1-2, with 9 bases aligning to TRBD1. Germline V lookup: CDR1 SGHDN, CDR2 FVKESK. CDR3 length: 14 residues. Trimming at V came to 3 bases and at J to 8 bases, leaving 7 bases not matched to a gene. In nucleotides, the CDR3 is TGTGCCAGCAGCCAGCTCGGACAGGGGTACGGCTACACCTTC. This translates into CASSQLGQGYGYTF. The variable domain in full, completed from reference TRBV14 and TRBJ1-2, reads EAGVTQFPSHSVIEKGQTVTLRCDPISGHDNLYWYRRVMGKEIKFLLHFVKESKQDESGMPNNRFLAERTGGTYSTLKVQPAELEDSGVYFCASSQLGQGYGYTFGSGTRLTVV.

This clone was found a few times. The V call is TRBV5-6, the J call TRBJ2-1, with 8 bases matching TRBD2. V gave up 2 bases and J gave up 16 bases; unmatched junction bases: 5. CDR3 length: 11 residues. Germline V gene lookup returns CDR1 SGHDT and CDR2 YYEEEE. The CDR3 region has the DNA TGTGCCAGCAGCTTCTCCACTAGCGGATTCTTC. Residues: CASSFSTSGFF.

This clone has a single count. The chain couples TRBV5-4 to TRBJ1-1; D might be TRBD1 (6 bases). The germline V gene has CDR1 SGHNT and CDR2 YYREEE (reference sequence). This CDR3 is built from 15 residues. Trimming left V 3 bases short and J 9 bases short, with 21 bases between. CDR3 sequence (DNA): TGTGCCAGCAGCTCAGGACAGCACCGCGTCGGGAAAGCTTTCTTT. Translating gives CASSSGQHRVGKAFF.

The chain links TRBV4-1 to TRBJ1-6; D might be TRBD1 (5 bases). CDR3 size: 15 residues. Germline CDR1 and CDR2: MGHRA and YSYEKL. Trimming removed 3 bases from V and 9 bases from J, with 15 bases in between. CDR3 coding DNA: TGCGCCAGCAGCCACCCCGGGGGGTTTTTTTCACCCCTCCACTTT. Its translation: CASSHPGGFFSPLHF.

The CDR3 sequence is CAISESKGDGNTEAFF. The CDR3 nucleotides are TGTGCCATCAGTGAGTCGAAAGGGGATGGGAACACTGAAGCTTTCTTT. The V gene is TRBV10-3, the J gene TRBJ1-1; a weak D match, TRBD1 (5 bases). Per the germline V gene, CDR1 is ENHRY and CDR2 is SYGVKD. V was shortened by 0 bases and J by 1 base, with 12 bases between the two germline ends. The CDR3 is 16 residues long.

The chain uses TRBV7-9 and TRBJ2-1; 15 bases are shared with TRBD2. The CDR3 totals 17 residues. V lost 5 bases and J lost 9; bases outside the gene matches: 11. Germline V gene lookup returns CDR1 SEHNR and CDR2 FQNEAQ (reference sequence). Written as DNA, the CDR3 is TGTGCCAGCAGCCAAAGGGGGACTAGCGGGAGGTCGAGTGAGCAGTTCTTC. It translates to CASSQRGTSGRSSEQFF.

The chain carries TRBV7-6 and TRBJ2-1; 7 bases match TRBD2. The V and J ends lost 1 base and 5 bases, in that order; junction bases with no gene match: 5. The CDR3 runs 15 residues. Per germline, CDR1 SGHVS and CDR2 FNYEAQ. Written as DNA, the CDR3 is TGTGCCAGCAGCTTAGTTGCGGGAGCTCACAATGAGCAGTTCTTC. This codes for CASSLVAGAHNEQFF.

J is TRBJ1-6 and V is TRBV10-2, with 7 nucleotides matching TRBD1. The CDR3 covers 15 residues. CDR1 is WSHSY and CDR2 is SAAADI in the germline V gene. The J segment lost 9 bases and the V segment lost 7 bases, leaving 12 bases of the junction unmatched. Here the CDR3 reads CASTRQGRGSSPLHF. DNA for the CDR3: TGCGCCAGCACGCGACAGGGAAGAGGAAGTTCACCCCTCCACTTT.

The rearrangement links TRBV19 to TRBJ2-5, with D possibly TRBD2 on 5 matching bases. The V gene lost 6 bases and the J gene lost 4 bases, with 21 bases spanning the gap. The CDR3 spans 16 residues. Germline V CDR1 and CDR2: LNHDA, SQIVND (reference sequence). This chain's CDR3 is CASSLWRGNGRETQYF. CDR3 sequence (DNA): TGTGCCAGTAGCCTCTGGAGAGGGAACGGTAGAGAGACCCAGTACTTC.

The V call is TRBV10-1, the J call TRBJ2-6; maybe TRBD1 (6 bases). CDR1 and CDR2 from the germline V gene are WNHNN and SYGVQD (reference sequence). This CDR3 region has 17 residues. Trimming removed 2 bases from V and 0 bases from J, with 11 bases in between. The CDR3 spells CASSEGPGVSGANVLTF. Written as DNA, the CDR3 is TGCGCCAGCAGTGAGGGTCCAGGGGTCTCTGGGGCCAACGTCCTGACTTTC.

This clone was recorded a few times. J is TRBJ1-2 and V is TRBV28; tentatively, D is TRBD1 (5 bases). The V end lost 6 bases, the J end lost 4 bases, and 12 bases lay between the germline ends. Germline CDR1 reads MDHEN; CDR2 reads SYDVKM. The CDR3 runs to 13 residues. The CDR3 spells CASSARRGYGYTF. The CDR3 region has the DNA TGTGCCAGCAGCGCCCGGAGGGGCTATGGCTACACCTTC.

J is TRBJ2-2 and V is TRBV27; 8 bases are shared with TRBD2. Germline V gives CDR1 MNHEY, CDR2 SMNVEV (reference sequence). The CDR3 extends over 16 amino acids. V lost 6 bases to trimming and J lost 1 base; unmatched junction nucleotides: 7. The DNA of the CDR3 is TGTGCCAGCAGGGAGCTGGCGGGGGGGAACACCGGGGAGCTGTTTTTT. This codes for CASRELAGGNTGELFF.

This clone has only a few counts. The chain joins TRBV18 to TRBJ1-1, with a possible D match to TRBD1 (6 bases). The germline gives CDR1 KGHSH, CDR2 LQKENI. V was clipped by 3 bases and J by 4 bases, with 15 bases between them. This CDR3 has 15 residues. The CDR3 bases are TGTGCCAGCTCACCTCAGGGGCGCGTAAGCACTGAAGCTTTCTTT. Translation gives CASSPQGRVSTEAFF. The variable domain in full, with the rest retrieved from reference TRBV18 and TRBJ1-1, is NAGVMQNPRHLVRRRGQEARLRCSPMKGHSHVYWYRQLPEEGLKFMVYLQKENIIDESGMPKERFSAEFPKEGPSILRIQQVVRGDSAAYFCASSPQGRVSTEAFFGQGTRLTVV.

J is TRBJ2-7 and V is TRBV7-3; the match to TRBD2 covers 9 bases. After removal of 1 base from V and 2 bases from J, the junction contained 0 bases not matched to a gene. The CDR3 consists of 14 residues. CDR1 and CDR2 from the germline V gene are SGHTA and FQGTGA. The CDR3 reads CASSLSGGAYEQYF. The CDR3 DNA reads TGTGCCAGCAGCTTAAGCGGGGGGGCCTACGAGCAGTACTTC. Supplemented by reference TRBV7-3 and TRBJ2-7, the full variable domain reads GAGVSQTPSNKVTEKGKYVELRCDPISGHTALYWYRQSLGQGPEFLIYFQGTGAADDSGLPNDRFFAVRPEGSVSTLKIQRTERGDSAVYLCASSLSGGAYEQYFGPGTRLTVT.

The V and J genes are TRBV3-1 (or the pseudogene TRBV3-2) and TRBJ2-1; maybe TRBD2 (6 bases). Germline V gene sequence: CDR1 LGHDT, CDR2 YNNKEL (reference sequence). Trimming cost V 4 bases and J 0 bases, with 13 bases left between them. This CDR3 is built from 16 residues. CDR3 coding DNA: TGTGCCAGCAGCCTAGTGGGGGGACGCTCCTACAATGAGCAGTTCTTC. Protein: CASSLVGGRSYNEQFF.

The V gene is TRBV9, the J gene TRBJ2-1; 14 bases fit TRBD2. Unmatched junction bases numbered 5, after V lost 3 bases and J lost 0 bases. This CDR3 region has 18 residues. Germline V gene lookup returns CDR1 SGDLS and CDR2 YYNGEE. In DNA, the CDR3 is TGTGCCAGCAGCGCGGGACTAGCGGGAGACCTCTCCTACAATGAGCAGTTCTTC. Residues: CASSAGLAGDLSYNEQFF.

The rearrangement uses TRBV27 and TRBJ2-1; D is perhaps TRBD2 (6 bases). This CDR3 is built from 13 residues. CDR1 and CDR2 (germline): MNHEY, SMNVEV (reference sequence). Between the trimmed V and J ends, which lost 8 bases and 9 bases, there was a span of 17 bases. As DNA, the CDR3 is TGTGCCAGCCGCTATGGCGGGGCGCGTGAGCAGTTCTTC. Its protein product is CASRYGGAREQFF.

V and J are TRBV29-1 and TRBJ1-1; a possible D gene is TRBD1 (5 bases). Germline V gene sequence: CDR1 SQVTM, CDR2 ANQGSEA. Trimming removed 7 bases from V and 1 base from J, with 13 bases in between. The CDR3 length is 13 residues. The CDR3 region is CSARGLRNTEAFF. The DNA for the CDR3 is TGCAGCGCTAGGGGTTTGAGGAACACTGAAGCTTTCTTT.